The sequence of this T cell receptor beta chain was determined in a study of blood T cells in healthy people across ages. Alongside a J-beta primer mix, a sample-barcoded 5' primer served in a second PCR lasting roughly 7 to 11 cycles. TCRdb ran MiXCR on the 5' RACE reads and lists one entry per CDR3 protein. The sample consists of over 1.5 million distinct CDR3 sequences, around half of them appearing once. This clonotype was observed a handful of times. Its antigen is not identified. The V gene lost 4 bases and the J gene lost 2 bases, with 11 bases spanning the gap. This CDR3 comprises 14 residues. The V gene's germline CDR1 is MNHEY and CDR2 SVGAGI. Points from the study as a whole: Diversity estimates drawn from one million T cells were deemed underestimates.

The gene calls are TRBV6-5 and TRBJ2-5; D not certain. The source is a woman in her thirties or forties in good health. Sequencing was performed on blood. The CDR3 nucleotides are TGTGCCAGCAGTTTTACAGTTACTCAAGAGACCCAGTACTTC. This codes for CASSFTVTQETQYF.